A selection of T cell receptor beta chains follows, all from one sample in a study of blood T cell repertoires in COVID-19. Profiled with immunoSEQ multiplex PCR; TCRdb holds only in-frame clones, not every one. Of 310,000 or so clones listed, around 89% were seen once; the top ten hold 9.5%. Sequenced input: PBMCs or T cells enriched from blood (not recorded which). The receptors here all came from a woman aged 40 to 50 who had recovered from COVID-19. CDR3s include the opening cysteine and the closing phenylalanine or tryptophan. The D gene is left open where the match is weak. The size field is filled for only some rows; it gives once, few, many or a size class.

size,V,J,D,CDR3,DNA
.,TRBV9,TRBJ2-5,TRBD2,CASSQTSGGDATQYF,TGTGCCAGCAGCCAGACTAGCGGGGGGGACGCGACCCAGTACTTC
.,TRBV11-3,TRBJ2-1,TRBD2,CASRLRLAGVHEQFF,TGTGCCAGCAGGCTAAGACTAGCGGGAGTGCATGAGCAGTTCTTC
.,TRBV24-1,TRBJ1-2,.,CATSDRGPRGGYTF,TGTGCCACCAGTGATAGAGGTCCCAGGGGTGGCTACACCTTC
.,TRBV21-1,TRBJ2-3,.,CASSKEIDSTDTQYF,TGTGCCAGCAGCAAAGAAATCGACAGTACAGATACGCAGTATTTT
.,TRBV28,TRBJ1-1,.,CASSLHRRGRSAEAFF,TGTGCCAGCAGTTTACATCGGCGGGGCCGGAGCGCTGAAGCTTTCTTT
.,TRBV28,TRBJ1-5,.,CASSPPDQPQHF,TGTGCCAGCAGTCCCCCGGATCAGCCCCAGCATTTT
.,TRBV27,TRBJ1-5,.,CASSLRTPNQPQHF,TGTGCCAGCAGTTTGAGGACACCGAATCAGCCCCAGCATTTT
.,TRBV4-1,TRBJ2-5,TRBD2,CASSQDRTSGSQWTQYF,TGCGCCAGCAGCCAAGATAGGACTAGCGGGAGCCAGTGGACCCAGTACTTC
.,TRBV6-5,TRBJ2-7,TRBD1,CASSYSRGTGWYEQYF,TGTGCCAGCAGTTACTCAAGAGGGACAGGGTGGTACGAGCAGTACTTC
.,TRBV4-1,TRBJ1-1,.,CASSQEARKVTEAFF,TGCGCCAGCAGCCAAGAGGCCAGGAAAGTCACTGAAGCTTTCTTT
.,TRBV4-3,TRBJ1-2,TRBD1,CASSQDNRDRGYGYTF,TGCGCCAGCAGCCAAGATAACCGGGACAGGGGATATGGCTACACCTTC
.,TRBV29-1,TRBJ2-1,TRBD2,CSVEYDGGYNEQFF,TGCAGCGTTGAATACGACGGGGGGTACAATGAGCAGTTCTTC
.,TRBV18,TRBJ1-6,TRBD1,CASSPGQGDSPLHF,TGTGCCAGCTCACCAGGACAGGGAGACTCACCCCTCCACTTT
.,TRBV30,TRBJ2-7,TRBD1,CAWSATGVGEQYF,TGTGCCTGGAGTGCCACAGGGGTTGGAGAGCAGTACTTC
once,TRBV5-4,TRBJ2-2,TRBD2,CASRYGLAGATGELFF,TGTGCCAGCAGATACGGACTAGCGGGAGCCACCGGGGAGCTGTTTTTT
.,TRBV11-2,TRBJ2-3,.,CASSLEARGWGTDTQYF,TGTGCCAGCAGCTTAGAAGCGCGAGGTTGGGGCACAGATACGCAGTATTTT
.,TRBV28,TRBJ2-3,TRBD2,CASSPPGGQTDTQYF,TGTGCCAGCAGCCCCCCGGGGGGGCAAACAGATACGCAGTATTTT
.,TRBV19,TRBJ1-5,TRBD1,CASSMGTGSGNQPQHF,TGTGCCAGTAGTATGGGGACAGGGTCTGGCAATCAGCCCCAGCATTTT
once,TRBV27,TRBJ1-5,.,CASSSTGSQPQHF,TGTGCCAGCAGTTCGACGGGTAGTCAGCCCCAGCATTTT
.,TRBV6-5,TRBJ1-2,.,CASSTAGLGGYTF,TGTGCCAGCAGTACCGCTGGACTGGGGGGCTACACCTTC
.,TRBV11-2,TRBJ2-5,TRBD2,CASSPRTSVEETQYF,TGTGCCAGCAGCCCCCGGACTAGCGTTGAAGAGACCCAGTACTTC
.,TRBV27,TRBJ1-1,.,CASSLSHSEVAEAFF,TGTGCCAGCAGTTTATCGCACTCCGAGGTTGCTGAAGCTTTCTTT
.,TRBV19,TRBJ1-6,.,CASSSTGSDSPLHF,TGTGCCAGTAGCTCCACAGGGTCCGATTCACCCCTCCACTTT
once,TRBV30,TRBJ2-7,TRBD2,CACSGVAGVEQYF,TGTGCCTGTTCAGGGGTAGCGGGAGTCGAGCAGTACTTC
.,TRBV29-1,TRBJ2-6,.,CSASGPADSGANVLTF,TGCAGCGCTAGTGGGCCAGCCGACTCTGGGGCCAACGTCCTGACTTTC
.,TRBV19,TRBJ1-6,.,CASMGPQISLHF,TGTGCCAGTATGGGGCCTCAAATTTCCCTCCACTTT
once,TRBV29-1,TRBJ1-1,.,CSATPSNTEAFF,TGCAGCGCGACTCCTTCAAACACTGAAGCTTTCTTT
.,TRBV2,TRBJ2-3,TRBD2,CASSESLAGSTDTQYF,TGTGCCAGCAGTGAATCGCTAGCGGGATCCACAGATACGCAGTATTTT
.,TRBV6-5,TRBJ2-5,.,CASRAQSDPETQYF,TGTGCCAGCAGGGCCCAGAGCGATCCAGAGACCCAGTACTTC
.,TRBV2,TRBJ2-1,.,CASSSTSSYNEQFF,TGTGCCAGCAGTTCGACTAGCTCCTACAATGAGCAGTTCTTC
.,TRBV7-8,TRBJ2-2,TRBD1,CASSVQGARTGELFF,TGTGCCAGCAGCGTACAGGGGGCGCGGACCGGGGAGCTGTTTTTT
.,TRBV27,TRBJ2-1,.,CASSLRARRGPYNEQFF,TGTGCCAGCAGTTTACGGGCTAGGCGGGGCCCATACAATGAGCAGTTCTTC
.,TRBV5-1,TRBJ2-1,TRBD1,CASSLQGQGAVGEQFF,TGCGCCAGCAGCTTGCAGGGCCAGGGGGCGGTAGGTGAGCAGTTCTTC
.,TRBV6-2/TRBV6-3,TRBJ2-3,.,CASSALGAITDTQYF,TGTGCCAGCAGTGCATTGGGGGCAATCACAGATACGCAGTATTTT
.,TRBV7-3,TRBJ2-7,.,CASSKTGGYEQYF,TGTGCCAGCAGCAAGACAGGAGGCTACGAGCAGTACTTC
.,TRBV7-9,TRBJ2-7,TRBD2,CASSWTSGAFYEQYF,TGTGCCAGCAGCTGGACTAGCGGGGCGTTCTACGAGCAGTACTTC
.,TRBV30,TRBJ1-1,.,CAWSPQVNTEAFF,TGTGCCTGGAGTCCGCAGGTGAACACTGAAGCTTTCTTT
.,TRBV7-2,TRBJ2-7,.,CASSYRAFGSYEQYF,TGTGCCAGCAGCTACAGGGCCTTCGGGTCCTACGAGCAGTACTTC
.,TRBV23-1,TRBJ2-7,TRBD2,CASSQSEREAEYEQYF,TGCGCCAGCAGTCAATCGGAGCGGGAGGCCGAATACGAGCAGTACTTC
.,TRBV30,TRBJ2-7,TRBD1,CAWRDRGSYEQYF,TGTGCCTGGAGGGACAGGGGGAGTTACGAGCAGTACTTC
.,TRBV21-1,TRBJ1-2,.,CASSKVGGWLYGYTF,TGTGCCAGCAGCAAAGTTGGAGGGTGGCTCTATGGCTACACCTTC
.,TRBV7-9,TRBJ2-1,TRBD2,CASSPRLAGAYNEQFF,TGTGCCAGCAGCCCGCGACTAGCGGGGGCTTACAATGAGCAGTTCTTC
.,TRBV4-1,TRBJ1-6,.,CASSQDGVQRSPLHF,TGCGCCAGCAGCCAAGACGGGGTGCAACGGTCACCCCTCCACTTT
.,TRBV7-2,TRBJ1-2,.,CASSDGLPLYGYTF,TGTGCCAGCAGCGATGGACTCCCCCTCTATGGCTACACCTTC
few,TRBV4-1,TRBJ2-5,TRBD2,CASGISGRAPETQYF,TGCGCCAGCGGTATTAGCGGGAGAGCGCCAGAGACCCAGTACTTC
.,TRBV7-6,TRBJ1-1,.,CASSSWGGDTEAFF,TGTGCCAGCAGCTCCTGGGGCGGCGACACTGAAGCTTTCTTT
.,TRBV7-6,TRBJ1-6,TRBD1,CASSLSQGVGSPLHF,TGTGCCAGCAGCTTAAGCCAGGGGGTAGGCTCACCCCTCCACTTT
.,TRBV3-1/TRBV3-2,TRBJ2-7,.,CASSRLLRDKSEQYF,TGTGCCAGCAGCCGCCTACTTCGGGACAAATCCGAGCAGTACTTC
.,TRBV7-3,TRBJ2-1,TRBD2,CASSERPGTSYEQFF,TGTGCCAGCAGCGAACGTCCCGGGACTAGCTATGAGCAGTTCTTC
.,TRBV4-3,TRBJ1-2,.,CASSPLAGQGYGYTF,TGCGCCAGCAGCCCCCTCGCGGGCCAGGGGTATGGCTACACCTTC
.,TRBV19,TRBJ1-2,.,CASSIGVGGDGYTF,TGTGCCAGTAGTATCGGGGTGGGGGGAGACGGCTACACCTTC